Described below is a single TCR beta chain sequence and its context. The data stem from a study of blood T cell repertoires in COVID-19. Across the study: Samples of COVID-19 (acute and convalescent) were obtained from the United States, Italy and Spain. Sample material is recorded as cDNA or gDNA derived from T cells, B-cell-depleted T cells, or PBMCs.

Enrolment of Seattle patients took place during active infection, and they were followed longitudinally. In the source study's methods: Amplifying reference gene primers gave estimates of nucleated cell counts. Assay used: immunoSEQ multiplex PCR; TCRdb lists only in-frame clones, some missing. V and J calls and clone size follow that table, whereas D and trimming were derived from the DNA. In the table there are over 75,000 clones, 70% to 90% of which are singletons. Germline V CDR1 and CDR2: SGHTA, FQGNSA. Trimming removed 4 bases from V and 3 bases from J, with 9 bases in between. The CDR3 consists of 13 residues.

V gene TRBV7-2 combines with J gene TRBJ1-2; the D is unclear. Specimen: peripheral blood. This clonotype originated in a human donor with COVID-19, enrolled during active disease. The donor label of this sample is uncertain. The DNA for the CDR3 is TGTGCCAGCAGCTCTAGGAGTGACTATGGCTACACCTTC. Translation gives CASSSRSDYGYTF.